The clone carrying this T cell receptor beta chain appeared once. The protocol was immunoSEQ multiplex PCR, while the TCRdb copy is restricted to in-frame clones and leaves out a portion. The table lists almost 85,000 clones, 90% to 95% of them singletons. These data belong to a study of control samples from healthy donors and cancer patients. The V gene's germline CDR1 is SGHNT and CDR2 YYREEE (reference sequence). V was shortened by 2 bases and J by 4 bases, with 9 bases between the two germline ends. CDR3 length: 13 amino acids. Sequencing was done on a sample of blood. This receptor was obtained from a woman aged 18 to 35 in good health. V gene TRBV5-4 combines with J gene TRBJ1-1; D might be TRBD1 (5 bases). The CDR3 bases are TGTGCCAGCAGCTTCATGGGGGGCACTGAAGCTTTCTTT. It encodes CASSFMGGTEAFF.